This TCR beta chain was documented in a study of T-cell reconstitution after alpha-beta-depleted transplantation in children (TCRdb year 2016). Background on the whole study: Using TCR repertoire profiling, the study followed T-cell immune reconstitution in a quantitative way in children after TCRalphabeta/CD19-depleted allogeneic hematopoietic cell transplantation.

The CDR3, cysteine through phenylalanine, is 15 amino acids long. Only the CDR3 part of the read is kept: 45 bases, read in frame from the first base. From V the trimming removes 9 bases and from J it removes 0 bases, while the gene matches leave 9 bases of the junction unaccounted for. Libraries were constructed by PCR. The sample was run on an Illumina HiSeq 2500. TCR library preparation used molecular barcoding, with unique molecular identifiers applied to normalize quantification of the TCRbeta repertoire. In-frame beta chains were kept once TCRdb had trimmed the public reads at Q25 with fastp and called clones with MiXCR. Each CDR3 protein appears once, grouped with its most common genes and DNA. The table for this sample lists about 500,000 distinct CDR3 sequences; less than 35% of them were counted only once. Approximately 2.3% of the sample is taken by the ten largest. Comment on this clonotype: No antigen is known for it. No base quality information exists; no much larger clone differs at one position.

Sequences were derived from PBMCs from the stem cell graft donor, sampled from the stem cell graft. The clonotype comes from a human donor who donated a stem cell graft to a child with aplastic anemia. The V and J genes are TRBV12-3 or TRBV12-4 and TRBJ1-1, with 8 bases matching TRBD1. At the DNA level, the sequence is TGTGCCAGTGTCTTCTTGGGACAGGTGAACACTGAAGCTTTCTTT. It encodes CASVFLGQVNTEAFF.